This T cell receptor (beta chain) was retrieved from a study of early T cells in non-severe SARS-CoV-2 infection. In the study overall: Sequencing input comprised bulk RNA from unsorted whole blood; chain pairing was not available.

The CDR3 runs 15 residues. Trimming pared 4 bases from V and 7 bases from J, leaving 14 bases between. Using its own MiXCR run on the 5' RACE reads, TCRdb lists one record per CDR3 protein. The table has 40,000 or so distinct CDR3 sequences, about 8% seen once. General study findings and limits: Using VDJdb, the matching emphasized anti-spike CD8 responses while missing private and CD4 specificities.

Of note for this clonotype: The antigen remains undetermined.

The sequence derives from an adult who was a healthcare worker with PCR-confirmed SARS-CoV-2 infection or an uninfected control (not recorded which). Sequenced here: whole blood, sampled at baseline. The chain is built from TRBV12-3 or TRBV12-4 and TRBJ1-6; tentatively, D is TRBD1 (6 bases). CDR3 loop: CASSWGGQVNSPLHF. The CDR3 DNA is TGTGCCAGCAGTTGGGGGGGGCAAGTGAATTCACCCCTCCACTTT.